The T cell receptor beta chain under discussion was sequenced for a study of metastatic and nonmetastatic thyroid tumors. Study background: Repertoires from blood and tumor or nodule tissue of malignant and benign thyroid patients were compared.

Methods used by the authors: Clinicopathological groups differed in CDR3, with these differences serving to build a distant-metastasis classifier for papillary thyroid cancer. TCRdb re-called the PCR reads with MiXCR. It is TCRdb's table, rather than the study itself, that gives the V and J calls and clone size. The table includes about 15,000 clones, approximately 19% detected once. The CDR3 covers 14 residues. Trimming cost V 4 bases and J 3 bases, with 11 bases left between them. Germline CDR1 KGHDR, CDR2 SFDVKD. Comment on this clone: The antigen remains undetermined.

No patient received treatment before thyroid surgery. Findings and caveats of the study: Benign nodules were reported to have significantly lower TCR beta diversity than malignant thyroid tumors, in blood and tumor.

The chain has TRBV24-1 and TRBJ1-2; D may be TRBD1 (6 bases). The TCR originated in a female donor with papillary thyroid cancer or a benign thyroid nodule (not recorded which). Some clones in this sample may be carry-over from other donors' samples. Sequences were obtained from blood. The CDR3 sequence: CATSEGALDYGYTF. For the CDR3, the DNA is TGTGCCACCAGTGAGGGGGCGCTGGACTATGGCTACACCTTC.